The 12 T cell receptor beta chains below come from one sample, sequenced in a study of shared clonotypes between healthy human individuals. TCRdb keeps only in-frame clones here, not all; method: immunoSEQ multiplex PCR. The table lists a few million clones, approximately 95% of them singletons. Input material: naive CD4+ T cells sorted from blood. The subset is: CD45RA+ positively selected. These receptors came from a man between 18 and 29 years old in good health.

On this clone itself: A much larger clone lies a single base off, so this may be a read error. At the DNA level, this CDR3 is encoded by other sequences in the same sample as well. This chain joins TRBV18 and TRBJ2-5; no clear D gene. The CDR3 is 13 residues long. Germline lookup yields CDR1 KGHSH and CDR2 LQKENI. The V gene lost 3 bases and the J gene lost 2 bases, with 7 bases spanning the gap. The CDR3 sequence: CASSPVQQETQYF. CDR3 sequence (DNA): TGTGCCAGCTCACCGGTACAGCAAGAGACCCAGTACTTC.

This rearrangement joins TRBV23-1 to TRBJ2-5; 7 positions agree with TRBD1. TRBV23-1 is designated an ORF whose function remains uncertain. The trim removed 2 bases at V and 5 bases at J, leaving 17 bases unmatched. This CDR3 has 18 residues. CDR3 DNA sequence: TGCGCCAGCAGTCAACTAACAGGGGAATCTGTCGTGCGGGAGACCCAGTACTTC. Amino acid sequence: CASSQLTGESVVRETQYF.

V usage is TRBV4-3 and J usage is TRBJ1-4; 7 bases are a match to TRBD1. CDR3 length: 15 residues. CDR1 and CDR2 (germline): LGHNA, YSLEER. V shed 4 bases and J 3 bases; nucleotides not matched to a gene: 5. In DNA form, the CDR3 reads TGCGCCAGCAGCCGCCAGGGACAGCCTAATGAAAAACTGTTTTTT. Protein: CASSRQGQPNEKLFF.

A single count supports this clone. The genes are TRBV7-2 and TRBJ2-1, with 8 bases that match TRBD2. V lost 5 bases and J lost 5; bases outside the gene matches: 8. The CDR3 is 15 residues long. Germline CDR1 is SGHTA and CDR2 is FQGNSA. CDR3 nucleotides: TGTGCCAGCAGCCCGGAGCGGGGGAAGCACAATGAGCAGTTCTTC. Translating gives CASSPERGKHNEQFF.

This chain links TRBV5-1 with TRBJ2-1; 7 bases line up with TRBD1. The V gene's germline CDR1 is SGHRS and CDR2 YFSETQ. The V gene end was trimmed by 4 bases and the J gene end by 5 bases; junction bases not matched to a gene: 6. The CDR3 spans 14 residues. This chain's CDR3 is CASSPLQGNNEQFF. The CDR3 bases are TGCGCCAGCAGCCCGCTACAGGGGAACAATGAGCAGTTCTTC.

The chain couples TRBV5-1 to TRBJ1-1, with D possibly being TRBD1 (6 bases). The CDR3 has 14 residues. The V end lost 2 bases, the J end lost 0 bases, and 8 bases lay between the germline ends. Germline lookup yields CDR1 SGHRS and CDR2 YFSETQ. The CDR3 DNA sequence: TGCGCCAGCAGCTTATGGACAGTGAACACTGAAGCTTTCTTT. Translated: CASSLWTVNTEAFF.

J is TRBJ2-5 and V is TRBV10-3; D remains ambiguous. Trimming shortened V by 0 bases and J by 5 bases, and 13 bases separated the two germline ends. CDR3 size: 15 residues. The germline V gene has CDR1 ENHRY and CDR2 SYGVKD. CDR3 residues: CAISESGAGLETQYF. CDR3 nucleotides: TGTGCCATCAGTGAGTCGGGCGCAGGATTGGAGACCCAGTACTTC.

This clone was observed a single time. V gene TRBV12-5 combines with J gene TRBJ2-7, with 7 bases fitting TRBD2. CDR3 length equals 13 residues. Losses at the gene ends were 6 bases for V and 2 bases for J; bases not matched to a gene: 4. Germline V lookup: CDR1 LGHNT, CDR2 FRNRAP. The CDR3 loop reads CASGPGTTYEQYF. CDR3 coding DNA: TGTGCTAGTGGACCCGGGACTACCTACGAGCAGTACTTC.

On this clone: Different DNA sequences within this sample yield the same CDR3. The chain employs TRBV5-1 and TRBJ1-1; no clear D gene. The germline gives CDR1 SGHRS, CDR2 YFSETQ. CDR3 length: 15 amino acids. Deletions cut 1 base from V and 0 bases from J, with 10 bases between. The CDR3 DNA sequence: TGCGCCAGCAGCTTGTCTGAGGGTGTGAACACTGAAGCTTTCTTT. This codes for CASSLSEGVNTEAFF.

This chain links TRBV5-1 with TRBJ2-7, with unresolved D. Germline assignment: CDR1 SGHRS and CDR2 YFSETQ. V was trimmed by 7 bases and J by 2 bases, leaving 16 bases between them. The CDR3 loop spans 14 amino acids. This CDR3 reads CASGDGFEPYEQYF. Written as DNA, the CDR3 is TGCGCCAGCGGCGACGGTTTCGAGCCCTACGAGCAGTACTTC.

The chain links TRBV5-1 to TRBJ2-1; D is ambiguous. This CDR3 is built from 14 residues. CDR1 is SGHRS and CDR2 is YFSETQ in the germline V gene. The V gene lost 0 bases and the J gene lost 2 bases, with 6 bases spanning the gap. The CDR3 region has the DNA TGCGCCAGCAGCTTGGGACGGACCTACAATGAGCAGTTCTTC. This gives the protein CASSLGRTYNEQFF.

The sample holds one count of this clone. The chain uses TRBV28 and TRBJ2-7; 8 bases are a match to TRBD1. Germline CDR1 is MDHEN and CDR2 is SYDVKM. The CDR3 totals 15 residues. Trimming at V came to 7 bases and at J to 4 bases, leaving 12 bases not matched to a gene. DNA for the CDR3: TGTGCCAGCACCCGGATGGACAGGGCAGATTACGAGCAGTACTTC. Its translation is CASTRMDRADYEQYF.